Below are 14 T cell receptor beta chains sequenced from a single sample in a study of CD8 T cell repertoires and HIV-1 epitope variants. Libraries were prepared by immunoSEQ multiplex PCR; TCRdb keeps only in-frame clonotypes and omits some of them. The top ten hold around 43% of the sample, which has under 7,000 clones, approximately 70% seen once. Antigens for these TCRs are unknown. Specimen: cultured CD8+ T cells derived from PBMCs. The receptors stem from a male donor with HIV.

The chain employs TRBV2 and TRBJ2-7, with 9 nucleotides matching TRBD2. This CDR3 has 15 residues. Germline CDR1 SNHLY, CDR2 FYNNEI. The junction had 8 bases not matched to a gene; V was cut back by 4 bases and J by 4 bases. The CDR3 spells CASSGLLAGSYEQYF. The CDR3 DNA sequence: TGTGCCAGCAGTGGTTTACTAGCGGGTTCATACGAGCAGTACTTC. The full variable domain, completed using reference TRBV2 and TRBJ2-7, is EPEVTQTPSHQVTQMGQEVILRCVPISNHLYFYWYRQILGQKVEFLVSFYNNEISEKSEIFDDQFSVERPDGSNFTLKIRSTKLEDSAMYFCASSGLLAGSYEQYFGPGTRLTVT.

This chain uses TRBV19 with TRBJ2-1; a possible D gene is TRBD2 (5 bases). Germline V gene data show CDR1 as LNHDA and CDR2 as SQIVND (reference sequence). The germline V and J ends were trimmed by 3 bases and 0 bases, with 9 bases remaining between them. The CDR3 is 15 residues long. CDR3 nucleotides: TGTGCCAGTAGTATTAGCGTGAGCTCCTACAATGAGCAGTTCTTC. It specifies CASSISVSSYNEQFF.

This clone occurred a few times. Written as DNA, the CDR3 is TGTGCCAGCAGCCCCGGGCAGGGGGCGTACTACGAGCAGTACTTC. This sequence encodes CASSPGQGAYYEQYF. V and J are TRBV4-2 and TRBJ2-7; 8 bases are shared with TRBD1. The CDR3 loop spans 15 amino acids. J was trimmed by 3 bases and V by 4 bases; bases with no gene match: 8. CDR1 is LGHNA and CDR2 is YNFKEQ in the germline V gene.

The CDR3 DNA reads TGTGCCAGAAGCCGGGGACAGGGGGAAAGTAATTCACCCCTCCACTTT. Amino acid sequence: CARSRGQGESNSPLHF. J is TRBJ1-6 and V is TRBV5-3, with TRBD1 matching over 11 bases. TRBV5-3 qualifies as an ORF whose function is uncertain. V shed 4 bases, J shed 6 bases, and the junction held 6 bases outside the gene matches. This CDR3 region has 16 residues.

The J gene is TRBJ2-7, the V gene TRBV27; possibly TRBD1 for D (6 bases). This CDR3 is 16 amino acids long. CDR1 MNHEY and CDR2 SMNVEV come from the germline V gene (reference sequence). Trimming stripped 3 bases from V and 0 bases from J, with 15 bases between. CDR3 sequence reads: CASSFSGGTSSYEQYF. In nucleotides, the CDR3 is TGTGCCAGCAGTTTTAGTGGTGGGACATCCTCCTACGAGCAGTACTTC.

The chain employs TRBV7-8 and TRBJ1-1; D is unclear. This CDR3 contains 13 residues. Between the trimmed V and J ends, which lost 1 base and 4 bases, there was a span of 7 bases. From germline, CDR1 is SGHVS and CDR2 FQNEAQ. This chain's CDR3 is CASSLDRVTEAFF. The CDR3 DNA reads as TGTGCCAGCAGCTTAGATAGGGTCACTGAAGCTTTCTTT.

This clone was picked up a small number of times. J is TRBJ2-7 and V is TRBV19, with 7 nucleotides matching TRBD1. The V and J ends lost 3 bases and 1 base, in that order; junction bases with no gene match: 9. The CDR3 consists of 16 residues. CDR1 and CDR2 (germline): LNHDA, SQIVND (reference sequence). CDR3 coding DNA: TGTGCCAGTAGTATGGAGGACAGGAGAATTTCCTACGAGCAGTACTTC. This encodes CASSMEDRRISYEQYF.

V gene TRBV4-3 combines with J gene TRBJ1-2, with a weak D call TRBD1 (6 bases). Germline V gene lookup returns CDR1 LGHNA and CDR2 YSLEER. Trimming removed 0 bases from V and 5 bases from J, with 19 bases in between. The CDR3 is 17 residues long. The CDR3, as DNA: TGCGCCAGCAGCCAAGATATTGGTATGGACAGAAAATATGGCTACACCTTC. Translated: CASSQDIGMDRKYGYTF.

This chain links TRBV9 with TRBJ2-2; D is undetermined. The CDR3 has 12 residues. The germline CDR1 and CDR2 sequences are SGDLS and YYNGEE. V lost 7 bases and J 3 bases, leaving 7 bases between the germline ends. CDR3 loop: CASGQDTGELFF. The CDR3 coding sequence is TGTGCCAGCGGCCAAGACACCGGGGAGCTGTTTTTT.

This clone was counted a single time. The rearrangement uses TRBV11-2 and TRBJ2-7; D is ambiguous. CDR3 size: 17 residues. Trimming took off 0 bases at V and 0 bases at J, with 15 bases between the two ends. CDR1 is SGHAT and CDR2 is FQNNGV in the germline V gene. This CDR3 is CASSLDSPWVTSYEQYF. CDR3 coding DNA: TGTGCCAGCAGCTTAGATTCCCCCTGGGTGACCTCCTACGAGCAGTACTTC.

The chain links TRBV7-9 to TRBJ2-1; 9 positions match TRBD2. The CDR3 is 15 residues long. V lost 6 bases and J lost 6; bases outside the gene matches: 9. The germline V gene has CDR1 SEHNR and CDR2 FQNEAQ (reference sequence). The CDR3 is CASSSERGAGNEQFF. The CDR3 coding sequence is TGTGCCAGCAGTAGCGAGCGGGGGGCTGGCAATGAGCAGTTCTTC.

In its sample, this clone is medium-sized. The CDR3 bases are TGTGCCAGCAGCGACGGACAGGTATCGCCGTATGGCTACACCTTC. Encoded protein: CASSDGQVSPYGYTF. The V and J genes are TRBV7-8 and TRBJ1-2; 7 nucleotides line up with TRBD1. The junction had 11 bases not matched to a gene; V was cut back by 5 bases and J by 5 bases. Germline CDR1 SGHVS, CDR2 FQNEAQ. The CDR3 is 15 amino acids.

The CDR3 DNA is TGTGCCAGCAGCGTAGCTTCGGCAGGAATCCTTGGAAACACCATATATTTT. Translated, it gives CASSVASAGILGNTIYF. This sequence joins TRBV9 and TRBJ1-3; D remains unclear. Trimming removed 0 bases from V and 3 bases from J, with 16 bases in between. Per germline, CDR1 SGDLS and CDR2 YYNGEE. This CDR3 region has 17 residues.

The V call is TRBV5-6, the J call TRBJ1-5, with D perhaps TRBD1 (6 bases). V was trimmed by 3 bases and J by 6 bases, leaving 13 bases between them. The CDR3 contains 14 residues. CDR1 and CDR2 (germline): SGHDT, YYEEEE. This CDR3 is CASSSGHWAQPQHF. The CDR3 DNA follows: TGTGCCAGCAGCTCGGGACATTGGGCTCAGCCCCAGCATTTT.